These T cell receptor beta chains were read from a single sample in a study of cytomegalovirus exposure and HLA in healthy donors. Profiling relied on immunoSEQ multiplex PCR, and the TCRdb table lists in-frame clones only, not all of them. The table has fewer than 110,000 clones, approximately 85% seen once; the top ten hold 3% to 5%. Sequences were obtained from PBMCs. These receptors all come from a man aged 30 to 45 in good health and CMV-seronegative. The CDR3 runs from the conserved cysteine through the conserved F or W. A D gene is named only where the DNA matches it firmly. Size is omitted from some rows. Given values are once, few, many or a class for expanded clones.

cdr3_length d_call clone_size j_call v_call cdr3_nt cdr3_aa
13 - - TRBJ2-2 TRBV5-6 TGTGCCAGCAGCTTAAGCCACACCGGGGAGCTGTTTTTT CASSLSHTGELFF
14 TRBD2 - TRBJ2-7 TRBV18 TGTGCCAGCTCAGGTCGGACTAGCGGGAGCCAGCAGTACTTC CASSGRTSGSQQYF
14 - - TRBJ1-1 TRBV6-1 TGTGCCAGCAGGTCTGACTCAATGAACACTGAAGCTTTCTTT CASRSDSMNTEAFF
15 TRBD2 - TRBJ2-7 TRBV7-9 TGTGCCAGCAGCTTATACACTAGCGGAACCTACGAGCAGTACTTC CASSLYTSGTYEQYF
10 - - TRBJ2-5 TRBV29-1 TGCAGCGTTGGCGAAGAGACCCAGTACTTC CSVGEETQYF
14 TRBD2 - TRBJ2-5 TRBV7-9 TGTGCCAGCAGCTACCGGGGGGGCCAAGAGACCCAGTACTTC CASSYRGGQETQYF
13 TRBD1 - TRBJ2-7 TRBV27 TGTGCCAGCAGTTTAACAGGGGCCTACGAGCAGTACTTC CASSLTGAYEQYF
13 - - TRBJ2-3 TRBV25-1 TGTGCCAGCAGTGAATATGCAGTAAATACGCAGTATTTT CASSEYAVNTQYF
14 TRBD2 few TRBJ2-2 TRBV6-4 TGTGCCAGCAGTGAAAGCGGGAGTACCGGGGAGCTGTTTTTT CASSESGSTGELFF
16 TRBD1 - TRBJ1-6 TRBV5-8 TGTGCCAGCATCATAGCAGGGGGCAGTAATAATTCACCCCTCCACTTT CASIIAGGSNNSPLHF
14 - - TRBJ1-4 TRBV28 TGTGCCAGCAGGCCGGGCGGGGGCGGTGAAAAACTGTTTTTT CASRPGGGGEKLFF
15 - - TRBJ1-4 TRBV28 TGTGCCAGCAGAACCCCCCAACGACGGGATGAAAAACTGTTTTTT CASRTPQRRDEKLFF
16 TRBD1 once TRBJ2-7 TRBV7-9 TGTGCCAGCAGCTCGACAGGGGGAGTAAACGCCTACGAGCAGTACTTC CASSSTGGVNAYEQYF
12 TRBD1 - TRBJ2-7 TRBV10-3 TGTGCCATTAAAGACAGGGACTACGAGCAGTACTTC CAIKDRDYEQYF
15 - - TRBJ2-1 TRBV30 TGTGCCTGGAGTGGTTTCCGGGACTCATACAATGAGCAGTTCTTC CAWSGFRDSYNEQFF
15 - - TRBJ2-6 TRBV4-1 TGCGCCAGCAGCCAGTGGGCGGGAGGGGCCAACGTCCTGACTTTC CASSQWAGGANVLTF
15 - few TRBJ1-4 TRBV5-5 TGTGCCAGCAGCGCTGGGGAGACAACTAATGAAAAACTGTTTTTT CASSAGETTNEKLFF
15 TRBD2 - TRBJ2-7 TRBV2 TGTCAAAGTGCGAGTAGCGGGAGGCTTGCCTACGAGCAGTACTTC CQSASSGRLAYEQYF
17 - - TRBJ2-7 TRBV4-2 TGTGCCAGCAGCCAAGACCTCCTTGGGGCAGGGCACTACGAGCAGTACTTC CASSQDLLGAGHYEQYF